One sample yielded the 31 T cell receptor beta chains listed below, sequenced in a study of T cell clusters in autoimmune cytopenias. One tube held mixed TRB-A and TRB-B primer pools for touch-down PCR. TCRdb reprocessed the multiplex PCR reads; each CDR3 protein has one entry and no DNA is given. The listing records about 8,100 distinct CDR3 sequences. TRB amplification used around 0.25 ug of peripheral blood genomic DNA. The sequenced material came from peripheral blood. Source of these receptors: a human donor with an autoimmune cytopenia or autoimmune hepatitis (not recorded which).

Judged by frequency, this clonotype is medium-sized. The chain is built from TRBV6-6 and TRBJ1-2; the TRBD1 assignment by TCRdb is unverifiable without DNA. The CDR3 totals 14 residues. Germline V gene lookup returns CDR1 MNHNY and CDR2 SVGAGI (reference sequence). The CDR3 here is CASIEGGQGHGYTF.

CDR3 sequence reads: CASSRGGGLFYEQYF. The V and J genes are TRBV6-6 and TRBJ2-7; TCRdb's D call, TRBD2, is unchecked because there is no DNA. The CDR3 runs to 15 residues. CDR1 MNHNY and CDR2 SVGAGI come from the germline V gene (reference sequence).

This clonotype is classed as medium-sized by frequency. This chain joins TRBV30 and TRBJ1-5; lacking DNA, the TRBD1 call made by TCRdb goes unchecked. CDR1 GTSNPN and CDR2 SVGIG come from the germline V gene (reference sequence). The length of the CDR3 is 14 residues. CDR3 in amino acids: CAWSDGILTGERHF.

According to its frequency, this clonotype is medium-sized (0.01 to 0.1%). V gene TRBV6-5 combines with J gene TRBJ2-1; with no DNA, the TCRdb D assignment of TRBD2 cannot be verified. Germline-derived CDR1 and CDR2 are MNHEY and SVGAGI. CDR3 size: 15 residues. CDR3 residues: CASSSGTSGAAEQFF.

The rearrangement uses TRBV13 and TRBJ2-5; TCRdb lists TRBD1, though no DNA is available to test this call. Germline V gene data show CDR1 as PRHDT and CDR2 as FYEKMQ (reference sequence). This CDR3 has 16 residues. This CDR3 is CASSRTGTGGRETQYF. The full variable domain, with the rest looked up from reference TRBV13 and TRBJ2-5, is AAGVIQSPRHLIKEKRETATLKCYPIPRHDTVYWYQQGPGQDPQFLISFYEKMQSDKGSIPDRFSAQQFSDYHSELNMSSLELGDSALYFCASSRTGTGGRETQYFGPGTRLLVL.

By frequency, this clonotype registers medium-sized. V usage is TRBV18 and J usage is TRBJ2-2; TCRdb selects TRBD2, and the lack of DNA leaves this call unchecked. The CDR3 sequence is 18 residues long. CDR1 and CDR2 (germline): KGHSH, LQKENI. This CDR3 is CASSPGSSGGSSTGELFF.

The V gene is TRBV13, the J gene TRBJ2-2. The CDR3 runs 15 residues. Germline CDR1 is PRHDT and CDR2 is FYEKMQ (reference sequence). This chain's CDR3 is CASSSVLSTTGELFF. The full variable domain, its missing parts supplied by reference TRBV13 and TRBJ2-2, is AAGVIQSPRHLIKEKRETATLKCYPIPRHDTVYWYQQGPGQDPQFLISFYEKMQSDKGSIPDRFSAQQFSDYHSELNMSSLELGDSALYFCASSSVLSTTGELFFGEGSRLTVL.

The chain carries TRBV11-2 and TRBJ2-3. This CDR3 region has 11 residues. CDR1 and CDR2 from the germline V gene are SGHAT and FQNNGV. Here the CDR3 reads CASSRVDTQYF.

This clonotype ranks as medium-sized in terms of frequency. This sequence joins TRBV19 and TRBJ2-1. This CDR3 comprises 13 residues. Per the germline V gene, CDR1 is LNHDA and CDR2 is SQIVND (reference sequence). The CDR3 spells CASSMGVLNEQFF.

The chain recombines TRBV10-1 with TRBJ1-5; TCRdb proposes TRBD1, but this gene call is untestable without DNA. The CDR3 is made up of 15 amino acids. The germline CDR1 and CDR2 sequences are WNHNN and SYGVQD (reference sequence). The chain's CDR3 is CANPTYRDSNQPQHF.

Judged by frequency, this clonotype is medium-sized. The chain uses TRBV15 and TRBJ1-3. Germline CDR1 LNHNV, CDR2 YYDKDF (reference sequence). This CDR3 has 15 amino acids. CDR3 protein: CATSHLILSGNTIYF.

The chain is built from TRBV11-1 and TRBJ2-3; TCRdb calls TRBD1, which cannot be checked without DNA. From germline, CDR1 is SGHAT and CDR2 FQDESV (reference sequence). The CDR3 extends over 14 amino acids. CDR3 loop: CASSPHGQADTQYF.

J is TRBJ1-1 and V is TRBV5-1. This CDR3 is built from 14 residues. CDR1 SGHRS and CDR2 YFSETQ come from the germline V gene. The CDR3 sequence: CASSLNSANTEAFF.

The chain combines TRBV15 with TRBJ2-7; TCRdb's D call of TRBD2 is untestable without DNA. The CDR3 sequence is 15 residues long. CDR1 and CDR2 (germline): LNHNV, YYDKDF (reference sequence). The CDR3 reads CATSDPSGVSYEQYF.

Its frequency marks this clonotype as medium-sized. The V gene is TRBV27, the J gene TRBJ2-2; TCRdb returns TRBD2, unconfirmable since there is no DNA. Germline CDR1 and CDR2: MNHEY and SMNVEV (reference sequence). This CDR3 contains 16 residues. This CDR3 is CASRGLAGPYTGELFF.

Its frequency marks this clonotype as medium-sized (0.01 to 0.1%). The V gene is TRBV6-5, the J gene TRBJ1-2. Per germline, CDR1 MNHEY and CDR2 SVGAGI. This CDR3 spans 14 amino acids. CDR3 loop: CASSQVGQPYRYTF.

This clonotype is classed as medium-sized by frequency. This chain uses TRBV15 with TRBJ1-6. CDR3 length: 13 residues. Germline CDR1 reads LNHNV; CDR2 reads YYDKDF (reference sequence). CDR3 sequence: CATSREDNSPLHF.

The rearrangement joins TRBV7-6 to TRBJ2-3. The CDR3 runs to 16 residues. CDR1 is SGHVS, CDR2 FNYEAQ, per germline. CDR3 amino acids: CASLFRQGASTDTQYF.

The CDR3: CASSLQRAGSAYEQYF. The genes are TRBV18 and TRBJ2-7; the TRBD1 assignment by TCRdb is unverifiable without DNA. The CDR3 contains 16 residues. The germline V gene encodes CDR1 KGHSH and CDR2 LQKENI.

By frequency, this clonotype is medium-sized (0.01 to 0.1%). J is TRBJ1-5 and V is TRBV27. The CDR3 sequence is 13 residues long. Germline V gene lookup returns CDR1 MNHEY and CDR2 SMNVEV (reference sequence). The CDR3 loop reads CASSRYPDQPQHF.

The chain uses TRBV5-6 and TRBJ2-7; TCRdb's D call of TRBD1 is untestable without DNA. Germline V gives CDR1 SGHDT, CDR2 YYEEEE. The CDR3 totals 14 residues. CDR3 residues: CASSGWARGLEQYF.

The chain has TRBV20-1 and TRBJ2-1; TCRdb's D call of TRBD1 is untestable without DNA. Germline CDR1 reads DFQATT; CDR2 reads SNEGSKA (reference sequence). The CDR3 covers 14 residues. CDR3: CSARSGGRGNEQFF.

The chain is built from TRBV6-1 and TRBJ1-6; the TCRdb D gene call, TRBD1, has no DNA to confirm it. The CDR3 has 15 residues. The V gene's germline CDR1 is MNHNS and CDR2 SASEGT. CDR3 protein: CASKREISYNSPLHF.

This chain uses TRBV11-1 with TRBJ2-7; without DNA, the TCRdb call of TRBD1 cannot be checked. Germline lookup yields CDR1 SGHAT and CDR2 FQDESV (reference sequence). The CDR3 has 15 residues. CDR3 sequence reads: CASSLVSEGNHEQYF.

The chain combines TRBV7-2 with TRBJ2-7. CDR3 size: 13 residues. Germline-derived CDR1 and CDR2 are SGHTA and FQGNSA. The CDR3 reads CASSPGTSSEQYF.

The rearrangement links TRBV14 to TRBJ2-3. The CDR3 contains 14 residues. Germline assignment: CDR1 SGHDN and CDR2 FVKESK. CDR3: CASSPRQRSDTQYF. Complete variable domain (other parts from reference TRBV14 and TRBJ2-3): EAGVTQFPSHSVIEKGQTVTLRCDPISGHDNLYWYRRVMGKEIKFLLHFVKESKQDESGMPNNRFLAERTGGTYSTLKVQPAELEDSGVYFCASSPRQRSDTQYFGPGTRLTVL.

The chain couples TRBV12-3 or TRBV12-4 to TRBJ2-7. This CDR3 spans 13 amino acids. CDR3 region: CASSPRDPGQQYF.

In terms of frequency, this clonotype is medium-sized (0.01 to 0.1%). The J gene is TRBJ1-6, the V gene TRBV19; TCRdb names TRBD1, which stays unverified in the absence of DNA. Germline CDR1 reads LNHDA; CDR2 reads SQIVND (reference sequence). CDR3 size: 15 residues. This chain's CDR3 is CASKLGHSYNSPLHF.

In terms of frequency, this clonotype is medium-sized (0.01 to 0.1%). This chain joins TRBV6-5 and TRBJ2-1; TCRdb proposes TRBD1, but this gene call is untestable without DNA. CDR3 length: 13 residues. Germline V gene data show CDR1 as MNHEY and CDR2 as SVGAGI. The CDR3 loop is CASSYQPGDEQFF.

Judged by frequency, this clonotype is medium-sized. CDR3 sequence: CASSLRATAKNIQYF. The V call is TRBV27, the J call TRBJ2-4. The CDR3 runs to 15 residues. Germline V gene data show CDR1 as MNHEY and CDR2 as SMNVEV (reference sequence).

This chain joins TRBV6-2 or TRBV6-3 and TRBJ2-5; TCRdb's D gene call, TRBD2, goes unchecked for lack of DNA. The CDR3 sequence is 15 residues long. The V gene's germline CDR1 is MNHEY and CDR2 SVGEGT. The CDR3: CASRSSGSHQETQYF.